What follows is one T cell receptor beta chain and its context. Its antigen remains unknown. This specimen comes from a study of OX40 agonist ivuxolimab in advanced cancers. V lost 4 bases and J 3 bases, leaving 16 bases between the germline ends. The length of the CDR3 is 15 residues. CDR1 is SGDLS, CDR2 YYNGEE, per germline. Repertoires were generated with immunoSEQ multiplex PCR, while TCRdb's copy carries only in-frame clones and drops some. This sample has more than 50,000 clones, with more than 75% found just once. Study findings and constraints: CD4+ and CD8+ blood T cells expanded clonally by week 6 at 0.1 to 3.0 mg/kg. Compared with CD4+, CD8+ T cells on average had more expanded clones.

The sample here was CD4+ or CD8+ T cells sorted from blood, taken in a trial of the OX40 agonist ivuxolimab. J is TRBJ2-5 and V is TRBV9, with a possible D match to TRBD2 (7 bases). The origin of this receptor is an adult with an advanced solid tumor such as melanoma, head and neck, liver or kidney cancer. The CDR3 loop is CASSRSGGAEETQYF. The CDR3 nucleotides are TGTGCCAGCAGCCGTTCGGGGGGCGCAGAAGAGACCCAGTACTTC.